A selection of T cell receptor beta chains follows, all from one sample in a study of T cells in Graves' hyperthyroidism and ophthalmopathy. TCRdb re-derived calls from the multiplex PCR reads in MiXCR, one entry per CDR3 protein. The table records 700,000 or so distinct CDR3 sequences, less than 20% of them present only once. The sample comprised blood. The receptors shown here come from a man aged 18 to 29 with Graves' hyperthyroidism. CDR3s include the opening cysteine and the closing phenylalanine or tryptophan. A D gene is named only where the DNA matches it firmly. Part of the rows lack a size; the others show once, few, many or a class for expanded clones.

V	length	J	size	D	DNA	CDR3
TRBV20-1	15	TRBJ2-1	many	NA	TGCAGTGCTAGAGATAGGGGGAGGGTCTACAATGAGCAGTTCTTC	CSARDRGRVYNEQFF
TRBV18	18	TRBJ1-2	many	NA	TGTGCCAGCTCACCTAGGGACGCAAGTCAAGGAGGTGGCTATGGCTACACCTTC	CASSPRDASQGGGYGYTF
TRBV27	16	TRBJ2-1	NA	TRBD1	TGTGCCAGCAGTCCACCTCGGACAGGGATCTACAATGAGCAGTTCTTC	CASSPPRTGIYNEQFF
TRBV29-1	13	TRBJ1-5	NA	TRBD1	TGCAGCGGGCAGACAGGGGTTGGGCAGCCCCAGCATTTT	CSGQTGVGQPQHF
TRBV4-1	15	TRBJ2-1	few	NA	TGCGCCAGCAGCCTGACGTCGGCTTTAGCGAATGAGCAGTTCTTC	CASSLTSALANEQFF
TRBV12-3/TRBV12-4	16	TRBJ1-1	many	TRBD1	TGTGCCAGCAGTTTAGAGGACAGGTTGGGAGAAACTGAAGCTTTCTTT	CASSLEDRLGETEAFF
TRBV12-3/TRBV12-4	15	TRBJ1-2	NA	NA	TGTGCCAGCAGTTTATACCCCCGGAGTAACTATGGCTACACCTTC	CASSLYPRSNYGYTF
TRBV11-2	13	TRBJ1-1	many	NA	TGTGCCAGCAGCTTCGGTAGGGGCACTGAAGCTTTCTTT	CASSFGRGTEAFF
TRBV3-1	14	TRBJ1-1	NA	NA	TGTGCCAGCAGCCGATCGGACAGTAACACTGAAGCTTTCTTT	CASSRSDSNTEAFF
TRBV11-3	16	TRBJ2-1	NA	TRBD1	TGTGCCAGCAGCTCCCTAGGGGGCCCATCCTACAATGAGCAGTTCTTC	CASSSLGGPSYNEQFF
TRBV28	17	TRBJ2-6	NA	TRBD2	TGTGCCAGCAGTTTCCCTAGCGGGAGCATTGGGGCCAACGTCCTGACTTTC	CASSFPSGSIGANVLTF
TRBV4-1	15	TRBJ2-3	NA	NA	TGCGCCAGCAGCCAAGACCCCCGGGGCACAGATACGCAGTATTTT	CASSQDPRGTDTQYF
TRBV19	18	TRBJ1-5	few	NA	TGTGCCAGTAGTCTAAGGACTGGGCCGTATGCTAGCAATCAGCCCCAGCATTTT	CASSLRTGPYASNQPQHF
TRBV6-1	13	TRBJ2-3	many	TRBD1	TGTGCCACCTCAGGGACAGGGGGCGATACGCAGTATTTT	CATSGTGGDTQYF
TRBV29-1	15	TRBJ2-7	NA	NA	TGCAGCGTTGAATCCGATGGGGGACATTCCTACGAGCAGTACTTC	CSVESDGGHSYEQYF
TRBV16	13	TRBJ1-5	many	NA	TGTGCCAGCAGCCAACAGGTGAATCAGCCCCAGCATTTT	CASSQQVNQPQHF
TRBV7-2	16	TRBJ2-3	NA	TRBD2	TGTGCCAGCAGCCCACCGTCGGCGGGAGCCCCAGATACGCAGTATTTT	CASSPPSAGAPDTQYF
TRBV9	14	TRBJ2-7	NA	NA	TGTGCCAGCAGCGTAGGTCTCGGGCAATCCGAGCAGTACTTC	CASSVGLGQSEQYF
TRBV4-1	15	TRBJ2-3	few	TRBD2	TGCGCCAGCAGACCCGGACTAGCGGGAGAAGATACGCAGTATTTT	CASRPGLAGEDTQYF
TRBV5-4	12	TRBJ1-2	few	NA	TGTGCCAGCAGCTTGGGTCTCGGGGGCTACACCTTC	CASSLGLGGYTF
TRBV7-9	15	TRBJ2-4	NA	TRBD1	TGTGCCAGCAGCCCGCGACAGGGTGGCAAAAACATTCAGTACTTC	CASSPRQGGKNIQYF
TRBV10-3	13	TRBJ1-1	few	NA	TGTGCCATCAGTGAGCGCACGAACACTGAAGCTTTCTTT	CAISERTNTEAFF
TRBV5-1	15	TRBJ2-5	few	TRBD1	TGCGCCAGCAGCACGGACAGGACCCAGGAAGAGACCCAGTACTTC	CASSTDRTQEETQYF
TRBV18	14	TRBJ1-1	few	NA	TGTGCCAGCTCGTCCGGGACTCCCGGTGGTGAAGCTTTCTTT	CASSSGTPGGEAFF
TRBV27	17	TRBJ2-3	many	TRBD2	TGTGCCAGCAGTCCGCGACTAGCGGGAGGGGGCACAGATACGCAGTATTTT	CASSPRLAGGGTDTQYF
TRBV20-1	14	TRBJ1-5	NA	NA	TGCAGTGCTAGTTTGGCCAGGGGAAACCAGCCCCAGCATTTT	CSASLARGNQPQHF
TRBV20-1	15	TRBJ1-5	once	NA	TGCAGTGCTAGAGATCGGCGGATGGGCAATCAGCCCCAGCATTTT	CSARDRRMGNQPQHF